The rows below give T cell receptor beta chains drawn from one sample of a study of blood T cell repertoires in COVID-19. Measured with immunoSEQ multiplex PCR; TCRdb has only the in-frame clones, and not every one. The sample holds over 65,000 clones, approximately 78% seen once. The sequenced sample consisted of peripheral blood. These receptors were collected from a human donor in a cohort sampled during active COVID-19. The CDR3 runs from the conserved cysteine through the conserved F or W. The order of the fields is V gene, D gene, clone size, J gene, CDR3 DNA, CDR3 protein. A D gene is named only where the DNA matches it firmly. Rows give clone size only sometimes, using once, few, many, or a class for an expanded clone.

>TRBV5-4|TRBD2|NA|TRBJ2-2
TGTGCCAGCAGCCCCGGGCTAGCGGGCCTCGGGGAGCTGTTTTTT
CASSPGLAGLGELFF
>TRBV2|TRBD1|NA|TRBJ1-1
TGTGCCAGCAGACCTGACAGGGGACTGAACACTGAAGCTTTCTTT
CASRPDRGLNTEAFF
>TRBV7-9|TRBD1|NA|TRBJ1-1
TGTGCCAGCAGGCAGGGACAGGGGAACACTGAAGCTTTCTTT
CASRQGQGNTEAFF
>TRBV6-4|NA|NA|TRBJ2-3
TGTGCCAGCAGTGACGGACGGGATGGGTCAGATACGCAGTATTTT
CASSDGRDGSDTQYF
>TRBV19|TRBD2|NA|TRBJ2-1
TGTGCCAGTAGTTGGCTAGCGGGAGCCGGAGAGCAGTTCTTC
CASSWLAGAGEQFF
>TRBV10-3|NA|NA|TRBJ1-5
TGTGCCATCAGTGAAGGTTACAGAAATCAGCCCCAGCATTTT
CAISEGYRNQPQHF
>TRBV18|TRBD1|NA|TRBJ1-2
TGTGCCAGCTCACCACAGGGGGCTACCTATGGCTACACCTTC
CASSPQGATYGYTF
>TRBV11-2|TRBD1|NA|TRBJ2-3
TGTGCCAGCAGCCTAGGGACAGGGGGGTCAGATACGCAGTATTTT
CASSLGTGGSDTQYF
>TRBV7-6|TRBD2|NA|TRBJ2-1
TGTGCCAGCAGCTTATTAGGTCTAGCGGGAGGGAACAACAATGAGCAGTTCTTC
CASSLLGLAGGNNNEQFF
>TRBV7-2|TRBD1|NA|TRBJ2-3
TGTGCCAGCAGCTTAGTTGCAACAGGGGGGAAAGATACGCAGTATTTT
CASSLVATGGKDTQYF
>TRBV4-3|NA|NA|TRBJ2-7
TGCGCCAGCAGCCAAGAAGGGGGAAGGTACGAGCAGTACTTC
CASSQEGGRYEQYF
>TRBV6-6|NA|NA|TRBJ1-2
TGTGCCAGCAGTTACTCGTCAGATGATGGCTACACCTTC
CASSYSSDDGYTF
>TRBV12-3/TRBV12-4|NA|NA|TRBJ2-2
TGTGCCAGCAGTCCGCGCACCGGGGAGCTGTTTTTT
CASSPRTGELFF
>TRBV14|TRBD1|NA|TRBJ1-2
TGTGCCAGCAGCCCGACAGGGGCCCGGCGGGGCTACACCTTC
CASSPTGARRGYTF
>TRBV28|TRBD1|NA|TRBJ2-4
TGTGCCAGCAGTGTCCCGGGACAGGGAGGGGGGAACATTCAGTACTTC
CASSVPGQGGGNIQYF
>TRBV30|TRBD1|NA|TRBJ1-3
TGTGCTTGGAGTTACGGACAGGGGGCGAACACCATATATTTT
CAWSYGQGANTIYF
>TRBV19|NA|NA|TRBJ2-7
TGTGCCAGTAGTATCGGGAGCACCTACGAGCAGTACTTC
CASSIGSTYEQYF
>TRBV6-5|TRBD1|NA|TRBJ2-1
TGTGCCAGCAGTTTGGACAGGGGGCCGTATGAGCAGTTCTTC
CASSLDRGPYEQFF
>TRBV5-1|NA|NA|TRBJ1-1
TGCGCCAGCAGAGGAGCCATGAACACTGAAGCTTTCTTT
CASRGAMNTEAFF
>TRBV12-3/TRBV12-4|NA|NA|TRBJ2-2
TGTGCCAGCAGTTTGGCCAACACCGGGGAGCTGTTTTTT
CASSLANTGELFF
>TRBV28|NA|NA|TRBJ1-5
TGTGCCAGCACTAACGTAAGGGGGCCCCAGCATTTT
CASTNVRGPQHF
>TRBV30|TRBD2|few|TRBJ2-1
TGTGCCTGGTCAAGGGGGCTAGCGGGAAACAATGAGCAGTTCTTC
CAWSRGLAGNNEQFF
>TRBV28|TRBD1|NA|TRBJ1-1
TGTGCCAGCAGAGAGACAGGGGGGCGGACTGAAGCTTTCTTT
CASRETGGRTEAFF
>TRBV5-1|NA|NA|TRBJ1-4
TGCGCCAGCAGCTTGACAAGGGGGATGGATGAAAAACTGTTTTTT
CASSLTRGMDEKLFF
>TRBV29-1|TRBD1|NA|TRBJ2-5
TGCAGCGTCGGACAGGGAGGAGGGTCGGAGACCCAGTACTTC
CSVGQGGGSETQYF
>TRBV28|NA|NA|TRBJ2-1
TGTGCCAGCAGTATCAACAATGAGCAGTTCTTC
CASSINNEQFF
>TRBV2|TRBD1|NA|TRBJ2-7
TGTGCCAGCAGTTCCCCGGGACAGGGATTCTCCTACGAGCAGTACTTC
CASSSPGQGFSYEQYF
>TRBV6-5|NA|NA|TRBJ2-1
TGTGCCAGTACCCTAGGGGGTGAGCAGTTCTTC
CASTLGGEQFF
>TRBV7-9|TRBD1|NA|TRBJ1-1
TGTGCCAGCGTTCTCAGGGGGGTTTTTGCTTTCTTT
CASVLRGVFAFF
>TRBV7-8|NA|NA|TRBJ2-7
TGTGCCAGCAGCTTAGCAGGAGGTTCCGAGCAGTACTTC
CASSLAGGSEQYF
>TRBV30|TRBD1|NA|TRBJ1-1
TGTGCCTGGAAGAGGACAGGGATTCTGAACACTGAAGCTTTCTTT
CAWKRTGILNTEAFF
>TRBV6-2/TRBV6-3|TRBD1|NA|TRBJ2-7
TGTGCCAGCAGTTGGGACAGGGGCTACGAGCAGTACTTC
CASSWDRGYEQYF